This T cell receptor (beta chain) was retrieved from a study of blood T cell repertoires in COVID-19. Germline V lookup: CDR1 MGHRA, CDR2 YSYEKL. V lost 1 base and J lost 4, with 14 bases in between. CDR3 length: 16 residues. Using immunoSEQ multiplex PCR, the repertoire was profiled, and TCRdb retains in-frame clones only, with some absent. The sample has some 290,000 clones; 80% to 90% are singletons. This sequence originates from a woman aged 30 to 39 with COVID-19, enrolled during active disease. The V call is TRBV4-1, the J call TRBJ1-3, with D unresolved. What was sequenced was peripheral blood. The CDR3: CASSQAILERGNTIYF. CDR3 DNA: TGCGCCAGCAGCCAAGCTATCCTCGAGCGGGGAAACACCATATATTTT.